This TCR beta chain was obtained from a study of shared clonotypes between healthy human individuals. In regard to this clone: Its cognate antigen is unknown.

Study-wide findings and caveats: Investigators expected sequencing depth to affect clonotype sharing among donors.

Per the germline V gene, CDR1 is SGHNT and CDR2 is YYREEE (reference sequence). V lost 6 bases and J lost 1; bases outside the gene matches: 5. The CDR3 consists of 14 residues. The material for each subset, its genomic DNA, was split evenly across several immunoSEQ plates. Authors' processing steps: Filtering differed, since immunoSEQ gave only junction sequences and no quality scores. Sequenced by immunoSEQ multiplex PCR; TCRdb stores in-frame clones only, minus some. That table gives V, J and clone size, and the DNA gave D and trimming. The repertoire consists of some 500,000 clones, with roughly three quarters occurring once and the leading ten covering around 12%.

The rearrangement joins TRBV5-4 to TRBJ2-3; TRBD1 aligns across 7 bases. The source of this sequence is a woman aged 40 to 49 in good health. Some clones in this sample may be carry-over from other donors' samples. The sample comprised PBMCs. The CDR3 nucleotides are TGTGCCAGCAACGACAGGGCCGGCACAGATACGCAGTATTTT. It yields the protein CASNDRAGTDTQYF.